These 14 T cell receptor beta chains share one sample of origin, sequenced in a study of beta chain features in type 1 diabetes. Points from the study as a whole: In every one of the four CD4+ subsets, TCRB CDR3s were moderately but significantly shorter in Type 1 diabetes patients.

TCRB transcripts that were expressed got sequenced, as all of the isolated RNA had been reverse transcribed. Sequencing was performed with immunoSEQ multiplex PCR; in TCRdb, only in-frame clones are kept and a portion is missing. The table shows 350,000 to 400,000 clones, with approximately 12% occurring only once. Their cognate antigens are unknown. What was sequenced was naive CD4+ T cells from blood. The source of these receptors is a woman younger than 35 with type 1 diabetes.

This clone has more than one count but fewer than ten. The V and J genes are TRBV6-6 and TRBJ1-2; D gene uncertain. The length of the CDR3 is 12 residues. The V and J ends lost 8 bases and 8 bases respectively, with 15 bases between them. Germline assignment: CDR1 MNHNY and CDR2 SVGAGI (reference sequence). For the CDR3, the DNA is TGTGCCAGCGTTAACAGCTCTCCCGGCTACACCTTC. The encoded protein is CASVNSSPGYTF.

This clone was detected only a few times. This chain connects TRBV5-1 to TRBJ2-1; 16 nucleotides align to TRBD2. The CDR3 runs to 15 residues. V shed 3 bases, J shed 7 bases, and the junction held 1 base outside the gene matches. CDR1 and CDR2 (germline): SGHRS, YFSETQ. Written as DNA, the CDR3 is TGCGCCAGCAGCTCGGGACTAGCGGGGGGGAATGAGCAGTTCTTC. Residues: CASSSGLAGGNEQFF. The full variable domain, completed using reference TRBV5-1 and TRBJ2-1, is KAGVTQTPRYLIKTRGQQVTLSCSPISGHRSVSWYQQTPGQGLQFLFEYFSETQRNKGNFPGRFSGRQFSNSRSEMNVSTLELGDSALYLCASSSGLAGGNEQFFGPGTRLTVL.

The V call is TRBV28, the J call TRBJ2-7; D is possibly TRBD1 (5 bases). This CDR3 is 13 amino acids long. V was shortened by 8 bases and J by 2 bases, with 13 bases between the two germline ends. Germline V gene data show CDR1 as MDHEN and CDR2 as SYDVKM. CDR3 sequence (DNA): TGTGCCAGCGTACAGGTTTTTCCCTACGAGCAGTACTTC. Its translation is CASVQVFPYEQYF.

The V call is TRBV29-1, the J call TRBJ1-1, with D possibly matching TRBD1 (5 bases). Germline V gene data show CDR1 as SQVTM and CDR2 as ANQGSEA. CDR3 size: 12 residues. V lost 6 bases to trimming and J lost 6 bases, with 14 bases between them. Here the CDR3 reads CSVTPGTSEAFF. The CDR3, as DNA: TGCAGCGTGACCCCCGGGACTTCTGAAGCTTTCTTT.

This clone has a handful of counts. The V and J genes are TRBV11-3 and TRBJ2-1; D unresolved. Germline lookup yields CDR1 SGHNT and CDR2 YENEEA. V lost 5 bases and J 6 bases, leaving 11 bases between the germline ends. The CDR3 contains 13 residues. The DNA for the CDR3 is TGTGCCAGCAGCCTTGATCAGGTCAATGAGCAGTTCTTC. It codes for CASSLDQVNEQFF.

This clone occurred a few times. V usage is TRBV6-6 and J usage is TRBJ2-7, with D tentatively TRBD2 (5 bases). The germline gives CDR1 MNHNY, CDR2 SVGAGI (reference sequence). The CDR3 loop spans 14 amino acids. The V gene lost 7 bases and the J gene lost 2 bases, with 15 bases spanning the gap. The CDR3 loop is CASIHGLPTYEQYF. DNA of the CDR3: TGTGCCAGCATCCATGGACTCCCCACCTACGAGCAGTACTTC.

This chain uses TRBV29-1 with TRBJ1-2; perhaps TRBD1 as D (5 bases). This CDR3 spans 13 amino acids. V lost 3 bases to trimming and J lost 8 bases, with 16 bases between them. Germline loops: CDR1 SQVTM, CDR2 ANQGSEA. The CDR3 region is CSVEGGPDEGYTF. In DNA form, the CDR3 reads TGCAGCGTTGAGGGGGGTCCCGATGAAGGCTACACCTTC.

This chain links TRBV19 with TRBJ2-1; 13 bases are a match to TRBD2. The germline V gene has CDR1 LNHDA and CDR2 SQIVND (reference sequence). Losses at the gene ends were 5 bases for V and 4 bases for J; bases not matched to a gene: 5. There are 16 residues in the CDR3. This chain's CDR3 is CASSLGLAGPYNEQFF. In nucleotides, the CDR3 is TGTGCCAGTAGTTTGGGACTAGCGGGGCCATACAATGAGCAGTTCTTC.

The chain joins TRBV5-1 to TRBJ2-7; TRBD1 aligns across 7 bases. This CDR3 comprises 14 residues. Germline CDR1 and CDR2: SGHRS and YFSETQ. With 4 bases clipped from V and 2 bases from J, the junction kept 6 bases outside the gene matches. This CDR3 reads CASSTRDSAYEQYF. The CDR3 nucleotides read TGCGCCAGCAGCACCCGGGACAGCGCCTACGAGCAGTACTTC.

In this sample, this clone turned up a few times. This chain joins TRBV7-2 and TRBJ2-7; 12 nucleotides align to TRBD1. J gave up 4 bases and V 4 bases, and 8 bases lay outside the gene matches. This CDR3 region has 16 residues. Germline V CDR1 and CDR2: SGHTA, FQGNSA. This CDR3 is CASSWAGTGGTYEQYF. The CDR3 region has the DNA TGTGCCAGCAGCTGGGCGGGGACAGGGGGCACTTACGAGCAGTACTTC.

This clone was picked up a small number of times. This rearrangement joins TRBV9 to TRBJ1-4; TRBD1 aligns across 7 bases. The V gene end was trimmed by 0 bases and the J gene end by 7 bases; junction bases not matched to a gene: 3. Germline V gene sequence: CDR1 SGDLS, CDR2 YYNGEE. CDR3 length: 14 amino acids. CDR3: CASSVDWDSEKLFF. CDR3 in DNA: TGTGCCAGCAGCGTAGATTGGGACAGTGAAAAACTGTTTTTT.

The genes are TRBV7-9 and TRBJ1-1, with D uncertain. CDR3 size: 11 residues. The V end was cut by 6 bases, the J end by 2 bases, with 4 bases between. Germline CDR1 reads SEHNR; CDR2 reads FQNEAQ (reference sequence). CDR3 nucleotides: TGTGCCAGCAGGAGTAACACTGAAGCTTTCTTT. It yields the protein CASRSNTEAFF.

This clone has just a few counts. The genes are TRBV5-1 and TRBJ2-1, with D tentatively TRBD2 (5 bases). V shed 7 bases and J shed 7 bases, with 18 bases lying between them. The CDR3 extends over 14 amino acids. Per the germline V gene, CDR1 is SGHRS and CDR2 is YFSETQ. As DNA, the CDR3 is TGCGCCAGCTCCGAAGGGAGTCAGTCTAATGAGCAGTTCTTC. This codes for CASSEGSQSNEQFF.

CDR3 nucleotide sequence: TGTGCCAGCACGCGTCAAGCGGGAAACACTGAAGCTTTCTTT. Translated, it gives CASTRQAGNTEAFF. This chain joins TRBV9 and TRBJ1-1; D ambiguous. Germline V gene lookup returns CDR1 SGDLS and CDR2 YYNGEE. CDR3 size: 14 residues. Trimming removed 6 bases from V and 2 bases from J, with 14 bases in between.